The 4 T cell receptor beta chains presented below share a single source sample, sequenced in a study of cytomegalovirus exposure and HLA in healthy donors. Sequenced by immunoSEQ multiplex PCR; TCRdb stores in-frame clones only, minus some. The table lists over 150,000 clones, 95% to 96% of them singletons. Input material: PBMCs. The receptors originated from a woman younger than 35 in good health and CMV-seronegative.

This chain links TRBV6-5 with TRBJ2-7; D might be TRBD1 (5 bases). The V gene lost 6 bases and the J gene lost 1 base, with 16 bases spanning the gap. The CDR3 consists of 15 residues. CDR1 and CDR2 (germline): MNHEY, SVGAGI. The CDR3 DNA reads as TGTGCCAGCAGCCCCGGTGGTCAGGGTTCCTACGAGCAGTACTTC. Translating gives CASSPGGQGSYEQYF.

The chain combines TRBV11-2 with TRBJ1-6; the match to TRBD1 covers 11 bases. Germline assignment: CDR1 SGHAT and CDR2 FQNNGV. With 5 bases clipped from V and 3 bases from J, the junction kept 9 bases outside the gene matches. The CDR3 is 18 amino acids. DNA for the CDR3: TGTGCCAGCAGCGGACAGGGGGCCTACTCTTTCTATAATTCACCCCTCCACTTT. Its protein is CASSGQGAYSFYNSPLHF.

This chain uses TRBV7-2 with TRBJ2-5; D is perhaps TRBD1 (6 bases). Trimming took 7 bases from V and 5 from J, leaving 23 bases between them. Germline loops: CDR1 SGHTA, CDR2 FQGNSA. This CDR3 comprises 16 residues. The CDR3 loop is CASTKRDTLLWETQYF. The DNA for the CDR3 is TGTGCCAGCACCAAGAGGGACACGTTACTTTGGGAGACCCAGTACTTC.

The V call is TRBV27, the J call TRBJ2-1; 14 bases match TRBD2. The CDR3 sequence is 17 residues long. V dropped 7 bases and J dropped 0; count of bases not matched to a gene: 5. Looked up from germline, CDR1 is MNHEY and CDR2 is SMNVEV (reference sequence). The CDR3 bases are TGTGCCAGCAATGGACTAGCGGGGGGATTCTCCTACAATGAGCAGTTCTTC. It is translated as CASNGLAGGFSYNEQFF.